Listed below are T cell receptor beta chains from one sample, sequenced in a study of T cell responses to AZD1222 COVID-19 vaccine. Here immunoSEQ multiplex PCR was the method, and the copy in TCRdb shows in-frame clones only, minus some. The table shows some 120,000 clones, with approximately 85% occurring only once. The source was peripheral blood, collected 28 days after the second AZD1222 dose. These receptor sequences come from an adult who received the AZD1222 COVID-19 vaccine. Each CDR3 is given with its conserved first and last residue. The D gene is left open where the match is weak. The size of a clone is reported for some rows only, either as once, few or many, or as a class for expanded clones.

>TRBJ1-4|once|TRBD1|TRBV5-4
CASSWADRDEKLFF
TGTGCCAGCAGCTGGGCAGACAGGGATGAAAAACTGTTTTTT
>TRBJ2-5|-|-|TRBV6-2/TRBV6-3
CASSSPQGRRETQYF
TGTGCCAGCAGTTCCCCACAGGGGAGGCGAGAGACCCAGTACTTC
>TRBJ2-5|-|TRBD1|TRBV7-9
CASSLRDRDQETQYF
TGTGCCAGCAGCTTAAGAGACAGGGACCAAGAGACCCAGTACTTC
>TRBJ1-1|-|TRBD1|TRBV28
CASSRTTTRGAFF
TGTGCCAGCAGTCGAACAACCACCAGGGGGGCTTTCTTT
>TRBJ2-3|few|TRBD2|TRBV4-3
CASSQDRSSGGAFTDTQYF
TGCGCCAGCAGCCAAGATAGGTCTAGCGGGGGGGCTTTCACAGATACGCAGTATTTT
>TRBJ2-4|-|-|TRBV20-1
CSASKNIQYF
TGCAGTGCGTCCAAAAACATTCAGTACTTC
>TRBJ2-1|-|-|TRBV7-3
CASSLGSFVNEQFF
TGTGCCAGCAGCTTGGGATCGTTCGTCAATGAGCAGTTCTTC
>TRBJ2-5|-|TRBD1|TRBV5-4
CASSRNAGGRETQYF
TGTGCCAGCAGCCGGAACGCAGGGGGCAGAGAGACCCAGTACTTC
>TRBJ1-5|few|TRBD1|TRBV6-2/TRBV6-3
CASSTPRTGGPSNQPQHF
TGTGCCAGCAGTACCCCGAGGACAGGGGGGCCTAGCAATCAGCCCCAGCATTTT
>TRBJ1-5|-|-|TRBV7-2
CASSLEGSNQPQHF
TGTGCCAGCAGCTTAGAGGGTAGCAATCAGCCCCAGCATTTT
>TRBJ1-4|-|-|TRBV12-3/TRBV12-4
CASSLTGSGLFF
TGTGCCAGCAGTTTAACGGGGTCTGGACTGTTTTTT
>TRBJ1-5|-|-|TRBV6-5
CASSSGQGGNQPQHF
TGTGCCAGCAGTTCGGGGCAGGGAGGCAATCAGCCCCAGCATTTT
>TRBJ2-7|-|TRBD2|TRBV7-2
CASSLEASGGANEQYF
TGTGCCAGCAGCTTAGAGGCTAGCGGGGGGGCGAACGAGCAGTACTTC
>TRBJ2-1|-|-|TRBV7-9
CASSLDLGVNEQFF
TGTGCCAGCAGCTTAGACCTGGGAGTCAATGAGCAGTTCTTC
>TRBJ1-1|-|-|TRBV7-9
CASRPSGANTEAFF
TGTGCCAGCAGGCCGTCAGGGGCGAACACTGAAGCTTTCTTT
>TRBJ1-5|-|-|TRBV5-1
CASTPDGDSHQPQHF
TGCGCCAGCACCCCGGACGGGGATAGCCATCAGCCCCAGCATTTT
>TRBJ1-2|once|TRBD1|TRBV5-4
CASSYGTGGYGYTF
TGTGCCAGCAGCTACGGGACAGGGGGGTATGGCTACACCTTC
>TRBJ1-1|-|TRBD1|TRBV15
CATSRDSVDRATEAFF
TGTGCCACCAGCAGAGATTCGGTGGACAGGGCCACTGAAGCTTTCTTT
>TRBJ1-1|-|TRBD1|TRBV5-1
CASSLVTGGGNTEAFF
TGCGCCAGCAGCTTGGTTACAGGGGGTGGGAACACTGAAGCTTTCTTT
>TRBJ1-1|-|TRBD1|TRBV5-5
CASSSYRDRGTEAFF
TGTGCCAGCAGCTCCTACCGGGACAGGGGAACTGAAGCTTTCTTT
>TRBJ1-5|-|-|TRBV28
CASRWDGGQPQHF
TGTGCCAGCAGATGGGATGGTGGTCAGCCCCAGCATTTT
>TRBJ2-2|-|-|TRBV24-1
CATSERLAGELFF
TGTGCCACCAGTGAAAGACTAGCCGGGGAGCTGTTTTTT
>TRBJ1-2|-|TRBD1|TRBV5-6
CASSLGDRNYGYTF
TGTGCCAGCAGCTTGGGGGACAGAAACTATGGCTACACCTTC
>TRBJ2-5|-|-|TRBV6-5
CASTTPAVNQETQYF
TGTGCCAGCACCACGCCGGCGGTCAACCAAGAGACCCAGTACTTC
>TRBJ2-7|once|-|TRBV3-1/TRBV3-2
CASSQGTSYEQYF
TGTGCCAGCAGCCAGGGAACCTCCTACGAGCAGTACTTC
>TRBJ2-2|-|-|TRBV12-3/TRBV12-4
CASSSLSTGELFF
TGTGCCAGCAGTTCCCTCAGCACCGGGGAGCTGTTTTTT
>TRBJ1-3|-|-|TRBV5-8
CASSFQASGNTIYF
TGTGCCAGCAGCTTCCAGGCCTCTGGAAACACCATATATTTT
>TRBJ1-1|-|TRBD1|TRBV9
CASSTRDRADTEAFF
TGTGCCAGCAGCACCCGGGACAGGGCGGATACTGAAGCTTTCTTT